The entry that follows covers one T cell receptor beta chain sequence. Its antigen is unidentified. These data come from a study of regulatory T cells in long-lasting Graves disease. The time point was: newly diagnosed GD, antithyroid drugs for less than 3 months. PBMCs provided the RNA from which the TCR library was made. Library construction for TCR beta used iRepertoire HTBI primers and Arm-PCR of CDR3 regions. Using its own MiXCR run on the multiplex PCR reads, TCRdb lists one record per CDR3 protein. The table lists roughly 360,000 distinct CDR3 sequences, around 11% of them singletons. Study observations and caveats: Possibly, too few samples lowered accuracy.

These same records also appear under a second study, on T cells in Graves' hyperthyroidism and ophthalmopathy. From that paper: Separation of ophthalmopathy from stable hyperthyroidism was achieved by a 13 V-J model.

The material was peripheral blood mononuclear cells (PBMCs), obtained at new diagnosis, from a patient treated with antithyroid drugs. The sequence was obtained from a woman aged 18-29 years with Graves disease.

The CDR3 loop reads CASRPEGTGRSSYNEQFF. CDR3 in DNA: TGTGCCAGCAGGCCAGAAGGGACAGGGAGGAGCTCCTACAATGAGCAGTTCTTC. The chain links TRBV7-6 to TRBJ2-1; TRBD1 agrees at 9 bases. Per germline, CDR1 SGHVS and CDR2 FNYEAQ. This CDR3 comprises 18 residues. V dropped 6 bases and J dropped 0; count of bases not matched to a gene: 12.